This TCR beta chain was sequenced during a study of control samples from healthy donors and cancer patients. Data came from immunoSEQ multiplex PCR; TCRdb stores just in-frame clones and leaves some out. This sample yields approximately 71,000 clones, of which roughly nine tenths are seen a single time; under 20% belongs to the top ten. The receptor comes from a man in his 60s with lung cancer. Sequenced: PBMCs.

The CDR3 reads CASRFRGSTEAFF. The CDR3 DNA reads TGTGCCAGCAGATTCAGGGGGAGCACTGAAGCTTTCTTT. This chain connects TRBV5-4 to TRBJ1-1; TRBD1 matches 7 bases. With V trimmed by 5 bases and J by 4 bases, 5 bases remained unmatched. CDR1 and CDR2 from the germline V gene are SGHNT and YYREEE (reference sequence). The CDR3 contains 13 residues.